Presented here are 8 T cell receptor beta chains from one specimen sequenced in a study of shared clonotypes between healthy human individuals. This table comes from immunoSEQ multiplex PCR, and its TCRdb copy is limited to in-frame clones, with some not included. Of about 470,000 clones in the sample, about 76% were seen once. Sequencing input: PBMCs. The receptors come from a woman aged 40-49 years in good health. Some clones in this sample may be carry-over from other donors' samples.

This clone was seen many times. The rearrangement links TRBV6-5 to TRBJ2-7; tentatively, D is TRBD2 (6 bases). The germline V gene encodes CDR1 MNHEY and CDR2 SVGAGI. The CDR3 is made up of 13 amino acids. Trimming stripped 2 bases from V and 3 bases from J, with 8 bases between. CDR3 in DNA: TGTGCCAGCAGTTACGGGGGACTCTACGAGCAGTACTTC. Translated, it gives CASSYGGLYEQYF.

The gene calls are TRBV28 and TRBJ1-2, with TRBD1 as a possible D gene (6 bases). There are 16 residues in the CDR3. V shed 2 bases and J shed 4 bases, with 17 bases lying between them. Germline CDR1 and CDR2: MDHEN and SYDVKM. The CDR3 DNA sequence: TGTGCCAGCAGTTTAGTTGCGGGGGGGCTGGCCTATGGCTACACCTTC. Protein product: CASSLVAGGLAYGYTF.

This clone has more than one count but fewer than ten. The chain is built from TRBV2 and TRBJ1-4, with a weak D call TRBD1 (5 bases). Trimming removed 5 bases from V and 8 bases from J, with 12 bases in between. Germline CDR1 SNHLY, CDR2 FYNNEI. The CDR3 runs to 13 residues. For the CDR3, the DNA is TGTGCCAGCAGTCCTGGACAACCCGAAAAACTGTTTTTT. This sequence encodes CASSPGQPEKLFF.

The CDR3 loop reads CASSLRRRGGTSGMDEQFF. The CDR3 region has the DNA TGTGCCAGCAGCCTCAGACGTAGGGGGGGGACTAGCGGGATGGATGAGCAGTTCTTC. This chain connects TRBV7-9 to TRBJ2-1; TRBD2 aligns across 13 bases. Germline CDR1 reads SEHNR; CDR2 reads FQNEAQ (reference sequence). With V trimmed by 5 bases and J by 8 bases, 18 bases remained unmatched. The CDR3 is 19 residues long.

The chain combines TRBV10-2 with TRBJ2-2; TRBD2 agrees at 8 bases. J was trimmed by 1 base and V by 6 bases; bases with no gene match: 4. Germline V lookup: CDR1 WSHSY, CDR2 SAAADI. The CDR3 length is 15 residues. The CDR3 DNA reads as TGCGCCAGCAGGCCTGCGGGGGGGAACACCGGGGAGCTGTTTTTT. Encoded protein: CASRPAGGNTGELFF.

This clone was recorded once. The rearrangement uses TRBV5-1 and TRBJ1-4; D call uncertain. The CDR3 covers 14 residues. Trimming cost V 4 bases and J 3 bases, with 10 bases left between them. Germline CDR1 reads SGHRS; CDR2 reads YFSETQ. The CDR3 DNA sequence: TGCGCCAGCAGCCCGGGGTCCTCTAATGAAAAACTGTTTTTT. Amino acid sequence: CASSPGSSNEKLFF.

As to this clone: The same CDR3 can be traced to other DNA sequences in this sample. The chain uses TRBV5-1 and TRBJ2-2; the D is unclear. The germline V gene has CDR1 SGHRS and CDR2 YFSETQ. With 0 bases removed from V and 0 bases from J, the gap between germline ends came to 3 bases. The CDR3 is 14 amino acids. CDR3 amino acids: CASSLAPNTGELFF. The CDR3 DNA reads as TGCGCCAGCAGCTTGGCCCCGAACACCGGGGAGCTGTTTTTT. The entire variable domain, with the rest obtained from reference TRBV5-1 and TRBJ2-2, is as follows: KAGVTQTPRYLIKTRGQQVTLSCSPISGHRSVSWYQQTPGQGLQFLFEYFSETQRNKGNFPGRFSGRQFSNSRSEMNVSTLELGDSALYLCASSLAPNTGELFFGEGSRLTVL.

This clone appeared a single time. The gene calls are TRBV7-9 and TRBJ1-2; no reliable D call. The germline V gene has CDR1 SEHNR and CDR2 FQNEAQ (reference sequence). The V gene lost 5 bases and the J gene lost 8 bases, with 18 bases spanning the gap. This CDR3 has 14 residues. The CDR3 region is CASSPGIRRGGYTF. The CDR3 nucleotides read TGTGCCAGCAGCCCCGGTATCCGCCGAGGGGGCTACACCTTC.